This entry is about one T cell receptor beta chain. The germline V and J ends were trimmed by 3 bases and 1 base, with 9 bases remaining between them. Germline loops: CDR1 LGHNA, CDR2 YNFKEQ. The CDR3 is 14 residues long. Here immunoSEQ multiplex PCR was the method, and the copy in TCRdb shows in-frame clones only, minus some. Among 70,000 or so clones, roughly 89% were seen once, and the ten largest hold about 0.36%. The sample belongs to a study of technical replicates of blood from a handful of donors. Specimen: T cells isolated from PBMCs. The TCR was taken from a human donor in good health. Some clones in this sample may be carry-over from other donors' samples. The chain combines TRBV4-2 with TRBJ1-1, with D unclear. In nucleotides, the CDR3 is TGTGCCAGCAGCCACCCCGACAAGAACACTGAAGCTTTCTTT. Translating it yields CASSHPDKNTEAFF.